Presented here are 13 T cell receptor beta chains from one specimen sequenced in a study of cytomegalovirus exposure and HLA in healthy donors. TCRdb's copy holds only in-frame clones and misses some; the assay was immunoSEQ multiplex PCR. The table has about 110,000 clones, about 90% seen once. Specimen: PBMCs. Every receptor here comes from a woman between 18 and 30 years old in good health and CMV-seronegative.

The gene calls are TRBV18 and TRBJ2-3; TRBD2 might be the D (6 bases). The CDR3 consists of 18 residues. The V gene's germline CDR1 is KGHSH and CDR2 LQKENI. Trimming pared 2 bases from V and 2 bases from J, leaving 20 bases between. The CDR3 here is CASSPYLFEGGSTDTQYF. CDR3 coding DNA: TGTGCCAGCTCACCATATCTTTTCGAGGGAGGTTCCACAGATACGCAGTATTTT.

The chain combines TRBV7-9 with TRBJ2-2, with D perhaps matching TRBD2 (5 bases). The germline gives CDR1 SEHNR, CDR2 FQNEAQ (reference sequence). CDR3 length: 15 residues. V was clipped by 1 base and J by 5 bases, with 11 bases between them. The CDR3 loop reads CASSLGGIGTGELFF. The CDR3 coding sequence is TGTGCCAGCAGCTTAGGAGGGATTGGAACCGGGGAGCTGTTTTTT.

The gene calls are TRBV28 and TRBJ2-2; weak D call: TRBD2 (6 bases). V was trimmed by 5 bases and J by 7 bases, leaving 23 bases between them. Per germline, CDR1 MDHEN and CDR2 SYDVKM. This CDR3 spans 17 amino acids. Here the CDR3 DNA reads TGTGCCAGCAGTCAGTTTGTGGGACTTCCCCGTCACGGGGAGCTGTTTTTT. Translating it yields CASSQFVGLPRHGELFF.

The chain recombines TRBV7-2 with TRBJ2-2; 9 bases line up with TRBD1. The CDR3 covers 18 residues. Unmatched junction bases numbered 8, after V lost 2 bases and J lost 1 base. Looked up from germline, CDR1 is SGHTA and CDR2 is FQGNSA. CDR3 protein: CASSLWDRVGENTGELFF. In DNA form, the CDR3 reads TGTGCCAGCAGCTTATGGGACAGGGTCGGGGAGAACACCGGGGAGCTGTTTTTT.

This clone was observed a single time. This sequence joins TRBV28 and TRBJ2-1, with 13 nucleotides matching TRBD2. The CDR3 length is 19 residues. Trimming at V came to 2 bases and at J to 6 bases, leaving 13 bases not matched to a gene. Germline V gene sequence: CDR1 MDHEN, CDR2 SYDVKM. CDR3 protein: CASSLTSGRAGRLSNEQFF. Here the CDR3 DNA reads TGTGCCAGCAGTTTAACTAGCGGGAGGGCGGGGAGGCTATCCAATGAGCAGTTCTTC.

This clone occurred a few times. The CDR3 loop reads CASTGPDYEQYF. CDR3 in DNA: TGTGCCAGCACAGGGCCTGACTACGAGCAGTACTTC. The J gene is TRBJ2-7, the V gene TRBV6-6; D may be TRBD1 (5 bases). CDR1 is MNHNY and CDR2 is SVGAGI in the germline V gene (reference sequence). Trimming shortened V by 7 bases and J by 3 bases, and 10 bases separated the two germline ends. The CDR3 length is 12 residues.

CDR3 in amino acids: CASSQHPGLAGPTRLGDEQYF. CDR3 nucleotides: TGTGCCAGCAGCCAACATCCGGGACTAGCGGGACCCACCCGGCTGGGGGACGAGCAGTACTTC. This chain connects TRBV14 to TRBJ2-7, with TRBD2 matching over 13 bases. Germline V gene sequence: CDR1 SGHDN, CDR2 FVKESK. After removal of 2 bases from V and 5 bases from J, the junction contained 21 bases not matched to a gene. The length of the CDR3 is 21 residues.

This rearrangement joins TRBV7-9 to TRBJ1-6, with D hard to call. This CDR3 contains 15 residues. V lost 5 bases, J lost 1 base, and 9 bases lay in between. Germline V gene data show CDR1 as SEHNR and CDR2 as FQNEAQ (reference sequence). The CDR3 DNA reads as TGTGCCAGCAGCCCCGCGGGGTCCTATAATTCACCCCTCCACTTT. Translated: CASSPAGSYNSPLHF. Drawing the rest from reference TRBV7-9 and TRBJ1-6, the complete variable domain is DTGVSQNPRHKITKRGQNVTFRCDPISEHNRLYWYRQTLGQGPEFLTYFQNEAQLEKSRLLSDRFSAERPKGSFSTLEIQRTEQGDSAMYLCASSPAGSYNSPLHFGNGTRLTVT.

The rearrangement links TRBV27 to TRBJ2-2, with D uncertain. Germline CDR1 reads MNHEY; CDR2 reads SMNVEV (reference sequence). Trimming shortened V by 6 bases and J by 2 bases, and 10 bases separated the two germline ends. The CDR3 has 14 residues. The CDR3: CASSLLPNTGELFF. DNA of the CDR3: TGTGCCAGCAGCCTCCTACCAAACACCGGGGAGCTGTTTTTT.

V is TRBV30 and J is TRBJ2-1; 8 bases map to TRBD2. The germline V gene has CDR1 GTSNPN and CDR2 SVGIG (reference sequence). Trimming at V came to 1 base and at J to 7 bases, leaving 9 bases not matched to a gene. This CDR3 spans 15 amino acids. CDR3 residues: CAWSGRAGVENEQFF. The CDR3 region has the DNA TGTGCCTGGAGTGGGAGAGCGGGAGTAGAAAATGAGCAGTTCTTC.

The J gene is TRBJ1-1, the V gene TRBV27; the D is unclear. V dropped 2 bases and J dropped 3 bases, with 13 bases sitting between them. The CDR3 runs to 15 residues. Germline loops: CDR1 MNHEY, CDR2 SMNVEV (reference sequence). CDR3 sequence (DNA): TGTGCCAGCAGTTTAAGGGTGTGGGGAGACACTGAAGCTTTCTTT. Protein product: CASSLRVWGDTEAFF.

The chain combines TRBV11-3 with TRBJ2-1; TRBD2 matches at 8 bases. The CDR3 covers 19 residues. Germline trimming cut 4 bases from V and 2 bases from J; bases unmatched to any gene: 16. Germline V gene sequence: CDR1 SGHNT, CDR2 YENEEA. The CDR3 region is CASSSPVGASSGTYNEQFF. In nucleotides, the CDR3 is TGTGCCAGCAGCTCCCCCGTAGGGGCTAGTAGCGGGACCTACAATGAGCAGTTCTTC.

This clone occurred once. CDR3 amino acids: CASSRNFGKDYGYTF. CDR3 bases: TGTGCCAGCTCACGCAACTTCGGGAAGGACTATGGCTACACCTTC. V is TRBV18 and J is TRBJ1-2; D call uncertain. The ends were cut back, 4 bases at V and 3 bases at J, with 15 bases in the middle. CDR1 KGHSH and CDR2 LQKENI come from the germline V gene. This CDR3 comprises 15 residues.